This TCR beta chain appears in the sequencing data of a study of cytomegalovirus exposure and HLA in healthy donors. Study-level background: HLA-typed donors contributed approximately 92 million unique TCRs, which were held in an early data release. Study-level findings and limits: As immune exposure information, only CMV serostatus was available.

Trimming shortened V by 5 bases and J by 8 bases, and 16 bases separated the two germline ends. The CDR3 sequence is 15 residues long. Germline CDR1 and CDR2: LNHDA and SQIVND (reference sequence). Comment on this clone: What it recognizes is unknown.

Nominal health characterized the donors when sampled, though unrecorded immune exposures were likely. In the PCR, 60 Vbeta and 13 Jbeta primers were used. The protocol was immunoSEQ multiplex PCR, while the TCRdb copy is restricted to in-frame clones and leaves out a portion. The sample shows some 110,000 clones, and 3.5% to 4.5% sits with its ten largest clones. Sequencing was carried out using PBMCs. This TCR came from a man under 40 in good health and CMV-seronegative. The chain recombines TRBV19 with TRBJ1-6; a weak D match, TRBD1 (5 bases). CDR3 nucleotide sequence: TGTGCCAGTAGTCCACCGGGCCTCAGGGATTCACCCCTCCACTTT. Translating gives CASSPPGLRDSPLHF.